The sequence of this TCR beta chain was determined in a study of T cells expressing NK-cell markers. Overall study: One of the eight sequenced donors was seronegative, whereas the other seven were HCMV-seropositive.

In the case of this clonotype: Its target is unknown.

General study results and limits: A handful of donors likewise had their CD3+CD56-NKG2C+ fraction led by these clonotypes.

Each CDR3 protein gets one entry in TCRdb, which reprocessed the 5' RACE reads and gives no DNA. The ten most abundant clones cover around 4% of a sample with 450,000 to 600,000 distinct CDR3 sequences. This clonotype was sampled from a man aged 18 to 29 in good health. Sequenced: blood T cells: a sorted CD56 or NKG2C T cell subset, CD4+ or CD8+ T cells, or bulk PBMC T cells (not recorded which).

Here the CDR3 reads CAISSQGLPGELFF. V and J are TRBV10-3 and TRBJ2-2; without DNA, the TCRdb call of TRBD1 cannot be checked. Germline V gene data show CDR1 as ENHRY and CDR2 as SYGVKD. The CDR3 has 14 residues.